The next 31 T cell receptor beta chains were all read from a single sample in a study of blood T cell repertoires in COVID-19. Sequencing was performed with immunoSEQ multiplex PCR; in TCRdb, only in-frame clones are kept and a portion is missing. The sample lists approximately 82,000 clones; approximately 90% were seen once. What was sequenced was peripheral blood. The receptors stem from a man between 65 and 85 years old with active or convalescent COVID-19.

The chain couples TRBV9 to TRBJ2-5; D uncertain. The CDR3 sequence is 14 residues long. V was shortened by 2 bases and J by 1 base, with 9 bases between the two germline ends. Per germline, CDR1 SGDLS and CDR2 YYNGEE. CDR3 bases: TGTGCCAGCAGCGTCCATCCCGGCCAAGAGACCCAGTACTTC. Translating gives CASSVHPGQETQYF.

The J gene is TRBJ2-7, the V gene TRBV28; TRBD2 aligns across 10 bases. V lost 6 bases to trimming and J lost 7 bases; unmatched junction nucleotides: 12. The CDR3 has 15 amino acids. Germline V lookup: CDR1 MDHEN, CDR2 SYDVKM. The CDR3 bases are TGTGCCAGCAGCAGCGATGTAGCGGGAGGATCGGAGCAGTACTTC. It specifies CASSSDVAGGSEQYF. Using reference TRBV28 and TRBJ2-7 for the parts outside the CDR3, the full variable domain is DVKVTQSSRYLVKRTGEKVFLECVQDMDHENMFWYRQDPGLGLRLIYFSYDVKMKEKGDIPEGYSVSREKKERFSLILESASTNQTSMYLCASSSDVAGGSEQYFGPGTRLTVT.

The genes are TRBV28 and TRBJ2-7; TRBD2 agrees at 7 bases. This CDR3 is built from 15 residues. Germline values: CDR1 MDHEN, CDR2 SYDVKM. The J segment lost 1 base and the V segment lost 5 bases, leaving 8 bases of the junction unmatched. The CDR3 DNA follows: TGTGCCAGCAGTCCCGACTGGCGGGGGTCCTACGAGCAGTACTTC. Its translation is CASSPDWRGSYEQYF.

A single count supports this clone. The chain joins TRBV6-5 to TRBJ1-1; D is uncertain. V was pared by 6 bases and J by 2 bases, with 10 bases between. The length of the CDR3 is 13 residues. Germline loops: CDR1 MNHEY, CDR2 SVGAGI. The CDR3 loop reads CASRRRENTEAFF. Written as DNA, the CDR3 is TGTGCCAGCAGGAGGAGAGAAAACACTGAAGCTTTCTTT.

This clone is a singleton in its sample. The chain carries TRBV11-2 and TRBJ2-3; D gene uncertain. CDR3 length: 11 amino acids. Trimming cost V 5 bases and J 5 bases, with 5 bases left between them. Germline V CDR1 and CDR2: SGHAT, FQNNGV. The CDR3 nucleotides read TGTGCCAGCAGCCCCGTAGATACGCAGTATTTT. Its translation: CASSPVDTQYF.

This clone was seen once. The CDR3 here is CASSIIASTSNQPQHF. The CDR3 DNA is TGTGCCAGTAGTATAATAGCGTCAACCAGCAATCAGCCCCAGCATTTT. The J gene is TRBJ1-5, the V gene TRBV19; D call uncertain. The CDR3 covers 16 residues. V was pared by 2 bases and J by 1 base, with 12 bases between. Germline-derived CDR1 and CDR2 are LNHDA and SQIVND (reference sequence).

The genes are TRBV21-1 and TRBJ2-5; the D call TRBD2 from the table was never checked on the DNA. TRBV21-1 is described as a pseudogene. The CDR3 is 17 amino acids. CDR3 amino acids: CASSRRRGTRYQETQYF. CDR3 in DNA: TGTGCCAGCAGCAGGCGGCGGGGAACCCGATACCAAGAGACCCAGTACTTC.

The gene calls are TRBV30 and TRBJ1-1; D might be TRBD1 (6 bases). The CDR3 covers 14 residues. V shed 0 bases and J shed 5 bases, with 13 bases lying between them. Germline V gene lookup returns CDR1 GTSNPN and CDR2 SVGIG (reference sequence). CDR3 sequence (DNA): TGTGCCTGGAGTGTATTACAGGGTTGGACTGAAGCTTTCTTT. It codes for CAWSVLQGWTEAFF. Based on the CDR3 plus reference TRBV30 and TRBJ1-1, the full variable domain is SQTIHQWPATLVQPVGSPLSLECTVEGTSNPNLYWYRQAAGRGLQLLFYSVGIGQISSEVPQNLSASRPQDRQFILSSKKLLLSDSGFYLCAWSVLQGWTEAFFGQGTRLTVV.

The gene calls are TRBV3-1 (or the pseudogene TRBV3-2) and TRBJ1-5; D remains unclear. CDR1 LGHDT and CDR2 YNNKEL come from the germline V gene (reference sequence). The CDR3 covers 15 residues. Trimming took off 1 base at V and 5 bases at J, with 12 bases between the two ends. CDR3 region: CASSQGRADYQPQHF. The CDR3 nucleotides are TGTGCCAGCAGCCAAGGGCGGGCCGACTATCAGCCCCAGCATTTT.

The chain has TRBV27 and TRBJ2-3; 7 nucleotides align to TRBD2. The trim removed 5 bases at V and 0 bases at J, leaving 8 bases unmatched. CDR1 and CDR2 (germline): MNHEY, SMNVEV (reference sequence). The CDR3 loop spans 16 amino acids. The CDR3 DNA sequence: TGTGCCAGCAGTGGACCTAGCGGAACTAGCACAGATACGCAGTATTTT. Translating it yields CASSGPSGTSTDTQYF.

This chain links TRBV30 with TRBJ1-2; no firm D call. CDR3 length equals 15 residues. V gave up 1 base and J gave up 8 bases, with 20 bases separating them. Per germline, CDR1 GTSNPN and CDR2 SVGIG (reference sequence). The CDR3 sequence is CAWSAMASPTGGYTF. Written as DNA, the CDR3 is TGTGCCTGGAGTGCAATGGCCAGTCCCACGGGGGGCTACACCTTC.

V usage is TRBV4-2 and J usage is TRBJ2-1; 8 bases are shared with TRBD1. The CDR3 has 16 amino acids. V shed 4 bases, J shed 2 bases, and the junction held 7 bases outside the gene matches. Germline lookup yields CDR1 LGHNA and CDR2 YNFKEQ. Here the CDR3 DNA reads TGTGCCAGCAGCCGAAACCACAGGGGGACCTACAATGAGCAGTTCTTC. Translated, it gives CASSRNHRGTYNEQFF.

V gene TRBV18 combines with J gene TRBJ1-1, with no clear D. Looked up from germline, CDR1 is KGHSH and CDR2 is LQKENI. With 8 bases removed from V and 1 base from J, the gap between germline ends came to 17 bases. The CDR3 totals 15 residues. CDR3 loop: CASAETYSTNTEAFF. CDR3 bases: TGTGCCAGCGCGGAGACTTATTCGACGAACACTGAAGCTTTCTTT.

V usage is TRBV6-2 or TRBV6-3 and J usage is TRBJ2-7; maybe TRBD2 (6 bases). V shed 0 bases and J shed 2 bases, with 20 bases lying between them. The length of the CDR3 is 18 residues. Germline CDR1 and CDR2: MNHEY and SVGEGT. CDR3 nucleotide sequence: TGTGCCAGCAGTTACTCGGGAGGCCCCCTGGGCAGAGCCTACGAGCAGTACTTC. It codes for CASSYSGGPLGRAYEQYF.

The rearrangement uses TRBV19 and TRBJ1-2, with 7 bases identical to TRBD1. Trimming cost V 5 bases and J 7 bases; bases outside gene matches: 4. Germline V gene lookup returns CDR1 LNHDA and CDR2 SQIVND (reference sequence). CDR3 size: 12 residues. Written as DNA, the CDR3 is TGTGCCAGTAGTGTCAGGGGGTCTGGCTACACCTTC. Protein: CASSVRGSGYTF. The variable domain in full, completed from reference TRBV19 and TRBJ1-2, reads DGGITQSPKYLFRKEGQNVTLSCEQNLNHDAMYWYRQDPGQGLRLIYYSQIVNDFQKGDIAEGYSVSREKKESFPLTVTSAQKNPTAFYLCASSVRGSGYTFGSGTRLTVV.

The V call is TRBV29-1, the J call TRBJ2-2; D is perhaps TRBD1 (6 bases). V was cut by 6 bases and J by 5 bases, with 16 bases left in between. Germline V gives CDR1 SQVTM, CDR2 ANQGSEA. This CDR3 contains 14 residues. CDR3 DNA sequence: TGCAGCGTGTATGCAGGGGTTGGGACCGGGGAGCTGTTTTTT. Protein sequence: CSVYAGVGTGELFF.

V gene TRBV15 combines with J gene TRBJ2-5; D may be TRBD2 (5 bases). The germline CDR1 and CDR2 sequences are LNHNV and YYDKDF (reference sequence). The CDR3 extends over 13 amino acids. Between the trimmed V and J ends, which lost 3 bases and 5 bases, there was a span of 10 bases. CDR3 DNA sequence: TGTGCCACCAGCAGGCCACTAGGGGAGACCCAGTACTTC. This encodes CATSRPLGETQYF.

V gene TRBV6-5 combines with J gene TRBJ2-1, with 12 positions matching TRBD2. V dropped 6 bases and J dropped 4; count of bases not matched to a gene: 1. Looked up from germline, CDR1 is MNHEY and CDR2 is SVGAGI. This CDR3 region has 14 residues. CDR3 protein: CASRTSGRYNEQFF. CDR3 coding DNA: TGTGCCAGCAGGACTAGCGGGAGATACAATGAGCAGTTCTTC.

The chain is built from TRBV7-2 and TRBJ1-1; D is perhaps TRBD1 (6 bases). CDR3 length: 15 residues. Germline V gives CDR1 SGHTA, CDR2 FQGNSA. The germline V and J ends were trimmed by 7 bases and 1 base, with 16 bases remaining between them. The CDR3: CASTSQLGQNTEAFF. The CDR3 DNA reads TGTGCCAGCACCTCCCAGCTGGGACAGAACACTGAAGCTTTCTTT.

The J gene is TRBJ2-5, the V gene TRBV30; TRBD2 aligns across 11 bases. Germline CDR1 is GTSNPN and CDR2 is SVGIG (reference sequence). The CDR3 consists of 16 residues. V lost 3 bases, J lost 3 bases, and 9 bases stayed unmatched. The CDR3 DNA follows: TGTGCCTGGAGGTTAGCGGGAGGGCTGGCGAAAGAGACCCAGTACTTC. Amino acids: CAWRLAGGLAKETQYF.

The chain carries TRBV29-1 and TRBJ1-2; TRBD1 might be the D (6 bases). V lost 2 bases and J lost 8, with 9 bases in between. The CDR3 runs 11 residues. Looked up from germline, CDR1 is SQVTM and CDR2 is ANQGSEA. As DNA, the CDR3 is TGCAGCGTTGAACCAGGGGCCGGCTACACCTTC. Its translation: CSVEPGAGYTF.

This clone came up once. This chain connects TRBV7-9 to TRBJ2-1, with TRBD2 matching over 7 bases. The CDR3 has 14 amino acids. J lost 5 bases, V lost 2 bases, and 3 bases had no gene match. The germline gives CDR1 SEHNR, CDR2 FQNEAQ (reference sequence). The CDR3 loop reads CASSLMAGDNEQFF. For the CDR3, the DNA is TGTGCCAGCAGCTTAATGGCGGGGGACAATGAGCAGTTCTTC.

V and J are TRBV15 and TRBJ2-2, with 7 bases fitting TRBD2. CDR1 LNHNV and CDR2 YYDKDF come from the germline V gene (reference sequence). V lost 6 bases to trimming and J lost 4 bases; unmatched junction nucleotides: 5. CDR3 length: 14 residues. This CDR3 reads CATRGGPSTGELFF. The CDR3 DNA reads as TGTGCCACCAGGGGAGGGCCAAGCACCGGGGAGCTGTTTTTT.

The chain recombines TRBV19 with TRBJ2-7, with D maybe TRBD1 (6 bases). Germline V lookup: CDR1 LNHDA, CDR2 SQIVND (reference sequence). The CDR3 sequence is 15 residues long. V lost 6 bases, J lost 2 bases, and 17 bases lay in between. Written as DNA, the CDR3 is TGTGCCAGTAGCAGTACAGGGATCCTTCCCTACGAGCAGTACTTC. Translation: CASSSTGILPYEQYF.

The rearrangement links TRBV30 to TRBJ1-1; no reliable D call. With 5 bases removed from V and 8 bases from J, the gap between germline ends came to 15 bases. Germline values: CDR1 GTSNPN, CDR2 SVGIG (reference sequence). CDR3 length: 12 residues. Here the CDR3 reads CAWSGISLEAFF. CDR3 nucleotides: TGTGCCTGGTCGGGGATTTCGCTAGAAGCTTTCTTT.

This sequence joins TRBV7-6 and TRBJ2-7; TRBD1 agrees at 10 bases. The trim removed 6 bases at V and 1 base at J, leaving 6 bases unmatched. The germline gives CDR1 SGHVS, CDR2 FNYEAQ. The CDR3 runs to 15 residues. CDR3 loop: CASSLGQGVSYEQYF. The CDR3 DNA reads TGTGCCAGCAGTCTAGGACAGGGGGTGTCCTACGAGCAGTACTTC. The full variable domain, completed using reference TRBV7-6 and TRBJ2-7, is GAGVSQSPRYKVTKRGQDVALRCDPISGHVSLYWYRQALGQGPEFLTYFNYEAQQDKSGLPNDRFSAERPEGSISTLTIQRTEQRDSAMYRCASSLGQGVSYEQYFGPGTRLTVT.

The CDR3 DNA sequence: TGTGCCAGCAAAGTCACAGGGATAAAAGATACGCAGTATTTT. The encoded protein is CASKVTGIKDTQYF. V usage is TRBV6-5 and J usage is TRBJ2-3; TRBD1 is a possible D gene (6 bases). The CDR3 runs to 14 residues. The germline V gene has CDR1 MNHEY and CDR2 SVGAGI. With 7 bases removed from V and 5 bases from J, the gap between germline ends came to 16 bases.

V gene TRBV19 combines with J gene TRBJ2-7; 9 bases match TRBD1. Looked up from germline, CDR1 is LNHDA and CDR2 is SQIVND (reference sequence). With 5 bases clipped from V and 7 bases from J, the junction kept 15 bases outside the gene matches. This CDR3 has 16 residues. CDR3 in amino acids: CASSRRTGTGTREQYF. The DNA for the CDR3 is TGTGCCAGTAGTCGCCGAACCGGGACAGGGACAAGAGAGCAGTACTTC. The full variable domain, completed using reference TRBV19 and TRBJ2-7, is DGGITQSPKYLFRKEGQNVTLSCEQNLNHDAMYWYRQDPGQGLRLIYYSQIVNDFQKGDIAEGYSVSREKKESFPLTVTSAQKNPTAFYLCASSRRTGTGTREQYFGPGTRLTVT.

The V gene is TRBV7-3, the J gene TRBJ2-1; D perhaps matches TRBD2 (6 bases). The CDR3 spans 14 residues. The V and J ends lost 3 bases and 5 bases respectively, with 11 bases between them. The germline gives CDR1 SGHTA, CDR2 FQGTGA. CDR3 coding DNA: TGTGCCAGCAGCTTGACGGGAGTGCACAATGAGCAGTTCTTC. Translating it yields CASSLTGVHNEQFF.

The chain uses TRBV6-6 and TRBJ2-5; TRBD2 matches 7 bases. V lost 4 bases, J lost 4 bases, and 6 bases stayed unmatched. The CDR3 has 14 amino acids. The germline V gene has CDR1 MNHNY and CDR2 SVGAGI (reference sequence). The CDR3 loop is CASSFRERGETQYF. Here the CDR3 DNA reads TGTGCCAGCAGTTTCCGGGAGCGGGGAGAGACCCAGTACTTC.

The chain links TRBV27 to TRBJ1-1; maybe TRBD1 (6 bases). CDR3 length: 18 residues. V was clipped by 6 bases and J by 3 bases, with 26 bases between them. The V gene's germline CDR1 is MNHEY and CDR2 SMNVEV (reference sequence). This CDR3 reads CASSTTGMGFFSDTEAFF. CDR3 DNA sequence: TGTGCCAGCAGCACCACAGGGATGGGGTTTTTCTCGGACACTGAAGCTTTCTTT.